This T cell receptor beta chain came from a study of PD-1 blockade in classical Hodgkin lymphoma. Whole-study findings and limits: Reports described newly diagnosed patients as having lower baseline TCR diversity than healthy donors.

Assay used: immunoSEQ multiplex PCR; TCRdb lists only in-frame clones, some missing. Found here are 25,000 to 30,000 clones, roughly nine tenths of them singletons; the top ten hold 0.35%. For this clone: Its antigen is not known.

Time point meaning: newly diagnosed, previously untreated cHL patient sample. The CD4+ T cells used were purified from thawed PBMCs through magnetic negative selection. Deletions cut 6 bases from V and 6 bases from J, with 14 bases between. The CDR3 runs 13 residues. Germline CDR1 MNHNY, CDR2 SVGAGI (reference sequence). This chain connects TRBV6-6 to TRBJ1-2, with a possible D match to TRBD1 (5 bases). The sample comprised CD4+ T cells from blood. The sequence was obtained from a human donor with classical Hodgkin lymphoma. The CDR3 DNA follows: TGTGCCAGCAGCCGGGGCAGGGTAGATGGCTACACCTTC. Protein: CASSRGRVDGYTF.